This passage covers 32 T cell receptor beta chains from one sample sequenced in a study of response to subunit inactivated influenza vaccine. MiXCR, run by TCRdb on the RT-PCR reads, gives a single entry per CDR3 protein. This sample has around 480,000 distinct CDR3 sequences, with 10% to 11% found just once. Sequenced material: PBMCs from blood, taken roughly 48 days after vaccination. The receptors here all came from a man aged 45-65 years who received an inactivated influenza vaccine.

Ten or more counts support this clonotype. The CDR3 coding sequence is TGTGCCAGCAGCTCGAGAGCTCGCGGGAGGAGGGAGACCCAGTACTTC. Its protein product is CASSSRARGRRETQYF. The gene calls are TRBV7-2 and TRBJ2-5; 8 nucleotides line up with TRBD2. V lost 4 bases and J lost 5; bases outside the gene matches: 12. Germline CDR1 is SGHTA and CDR2 is FQGNSA. CDR3 length equals 16 residues.

At least ten counts were recorded for this clonotype. The V call is TRBV20-1, the J call TRBJ2-3; 11 nucleotides align to TRBD2. The germline gives CDR1 DFQATT, CDR2 SNEGSKA (reference sequence). CDR3 length: 14 residues. CDR3 amino acids: CSAGTSGSTDTQYF. CDR3 sequence (DNA): TGCAGCGCTGGGACTAGCGGCAGCACAGATACGCAGTATTTT.

The chain carries TRBV30 and TRBJ1-1, with D uncertain. CDR1 and CDR2 from the germline V gene are GTSNPN and SVGIG (reference sequence). This CDR3 contains 13 residues. The V end was cut by 0 bases, the J end by 3 bases, with 8 bases between. The CDR3 nucleotides are TGTGCCTGGAGTGTACGGGGATACACTGAAGCTTTCTTT. Translating gives CAWSVRGYTEAFF.

The V and J genes are TRBV10-2 and TRBJ2-2; D is undetermined. Trimming shortened V by 1 base and J by 1 base, and 1 base separated the two germline ends. CDR1 is WSHSY, CDR2 SAAADI, per germline. CDR3 size: 13 residues. The CDR3 nucleotides read TGCGCCAGCAGTGAGTTGAACACCGGGGAGCTGTTTTTT. Protein: CASSELNTGELFF.

Turning to this clonotype: A much larger clone sits a single nucleotide away, making a read error possible. V gene TRBV15 combines with J gene TRBJ2-1; 9 bases align to TRBD1. The CDR3 runs 15 residues. V shed 4 bases and J 8 bases; nucleotides not matched to a gene: 9. Germline-derived CDR1 and CDR2 are LNHNV and YYDKDF (reference sequence). The DNA for the CDR3 is TGTGCCACCAGCAAAATGGGACAGGGTCAGGATGAGCAGTTCTTC. This sequence encodes CATSKMGQGQDEQFF.

For the CDR3, the DNA is TGTGCCAGCAGCCGGGACAGGGGGTCTGGTAGGGAAAAACTGTTTTTT. This translates into CASSRDRGSGREKLFF. The genes are TRBV6-1 and TRBJ1-4; 11 bases are shared with TRBD1. With V trimmed by 6 bases and J by 8 bases, 11 bases remained unmatched. The CDR3 sequence is 16 residues long. Germline V CDR1 and CDR2: MNHNS, SASEGT.

The chain links TRBV6-1 to TRBJ2-2, with 8 bases identical to TRBD2. V lost 6 bases and J lost 2; bases outside the gene matches: 2. Germline V gives CDR1 MNHNS, CDR2 SASEGT. There are 14 residues in the CDR3. The CDR3 loop reads CASRLAANTGELFF. The CDR3 DNA reads TGTGCCAGCAGACTAGCGGCAAACACCGGGGAGCTGTTTTTT.

The V call is TRBV18, the J call TRBJ2-7, with D hard to call. Trimming shortened V by 6 bases and J by 1 base, and 16 bases separated the two germline ends. Germline lookup yields CDR1 KGHSH and CDR2 LQKENI. The length of the CDR3 is 15 residues. The CDR3 loop is CASSPGAAGSYEQYF. The CDR3 bases are TGTGCCAGCTCCCCTGGCGCGGCAGGATCCTACGAGCAGTACTTC.

V is TRBV5-1 and J is TRBJ2-1; 9 positions match TRBD1. Germline V lookup: CDR1 SGHRS, CDR2 YFSETQ. V shed 5 bases and J 7 bases; nucleotides not matched to a gene: 16. The CDR3 length is 17 residues. The CDR3 region is CASSLPSTGGNRNEQFF. As DNA, the CDR3 is TGCGCCAGCAGTCTTCCCTCTACAGGGGGCAATAGGAATGAGCAGTTCTTC. Drawing the rest from reference TRBV5-1 and TRBJ2-1, the complete variable domain is KAGVTQTPRYLIKTRGQQVTLSCSPISGHRSVSWYQQTPGQGLQFLFEYFSETQRNKGNFPGRFSGRQFSNSRSEMNVSTLELGDSALYLCASSLPSTGGNRNEQFFGPGTRLTVL.

This clonotype has a handful of counts. The gene calls are TRBV29-1 and TRBJ2-1; possibly TRBD1 or TRBD2 for D (5 bases each). There are 15 residues in the CDR3. Trimming stripped 3 bases from V and 1 base from J, with 13 bases between. Germline lookup yields CDR1 SQVTM and CDR2 ANQGSEA. CDR3 DNA: TGCAGCGTTGACGGTGGGACCACATCCTACAATGAGCAGTTCTTC. Its protein product is CSVDGGTTSYNEQFF.

This clonotype was seen at least ten times. CDR3 region: CASSQGGGSRPYEQYF. The CDR3 nucleotides are TGTGCCAGCAGCCAGGGAGGTGGGAGCCGTCCTTACGAGCAGTACTTC. The gene calls are TRBV7-9 and TRBJ2-7; TRBD2 might be the D (6 bases). Germline CDR1 is SEHNR and CDR2 is FQNEAQ (reference sequence). V lost 5 bases and J lost 4, with 21 bases in between. This CDR3 has 16 amino acids.

The chain joins TRBV30 to TRBJ1-2; tentative D call: TRBD1 (6 bases). V lost 6 bases, J lost 5 bases, and 19 bases lay in between. Germline CDR1 GTSNPN, CDR2 SVGIG (reference sequence). The CDR3 runs to 14 residues. The CDR3 DNA sequence: TGTGCCTGCGGACAGTCGCCTCCCCTTTATGGCTACACCTTC. Amino acids: CACGQSPPLYGYTF.

This clonotype was found a few times. The V call is TRBV4-1, the J call TRBJ2-3; TRBD1 matches 9 bases. Germline loops: CDR1 MGHRA, CDR2 YSYEKL. The trim removed 2 bases at V and 0 bases at J, leaving 6 bases unmatched. The CDR3 is 17 residues long. CDR3 bases: TGCGCCAGCAGCCAACCGACAGGGGGTTCTAGCACAGATACGCAGTATTTT. Translated: CASSQPTGGSSTDTQYF.

V is TRBV12-3 or TRBV12-4 and J is TRBJ1-3; TRBD1 agrees at 7 bases. The CDR3 consists of 13 residues. After removal of 8 bases from V and 0 bases from J, the junction contained 1 base not matched to a gene. The CDR3 nucleotides are TGTGCCAGCGACAGGGTCTCTGGAAACACCATATATTTT. This translates into CASDRVSGNTIYF.

This clonotype was seen repeatedly, ten times or more. The rearrangement uses TRBV20-1 and TRBJ1-2, with TRBD1 as a possible D gene (6 bases). The CDR3 totals 14 residues. Per the germline V gene, CDR1 is DFQATT and CDR2 is SNEGSKA (reference sequence). The germline V and J ends were trimmed by 6 bases and 4 bases, with 18 bases remaining between them. The CDR3 here is CSASSDRAVYGYTF. CDR3 DNA sequence: TGCAGTGCATCCTCGGACAGAGCCGTCTATGGCTACACCTTC.

This clonotype was recorded a few times. The chain links TRBV12-3 or TRBV12-4 to TRBJ2-7; TRBD2 aligns across 8 bases. Losses at the gene ends were 2 bases for V and 6 bases for J; bases not matched to a gene: 6. The CDR3 sequence is 14 residues long. DNA for the CDR3: TGTGCCAGCAGTTTATTTAGCGGGAAGGGCGAGCAGTACTTC. It yields the protein CASSLFSGKGEQYF.

This clonotype has at least ten counts. The genes are TRBV6-1 and TRBJ2-7; 8 nucleotides align to TRBD1. The CDR3 is made up of 19 amino acids. With 5 bases clipped from V and 2 bases from J, the junction kept 20 bases outside the gene matches. Germline CDR1 MNHNS, CDR2 SASEGT. CDR3 DNA: TGTGCCAGCAGTCGCACCCGGCCGGGACAGGTACGCACTCCCTACGAGCAGTACTTC. It encodes CASSRTRPGQVRTPYEQYF.

The CDR3 DNA follows: TGTGCCAGCAGTGGTCCCCCCCGGGGGCACAGGGCGGAGACCCAGTACTTC. Translated, it gives CASSGPPRGHRAETQYF. The rearrangement links TRBV6-1 to TRBJ2-5, with D perhaps matching TRBD1 or TRBD2 (6 bases each). CDR3 size: 17 residues. V shed 4 bases and J shed 5 bases, with 23 bases lying between them. Germline CDR1 reads MNHNS; CDR2 reads SASEGT.

In this sample, this clonotype turned up many times. The CDR3 reads CASSLATGEQFF. As DNA, the CDR3 is TGTGCCAGCAGCTTGGCTACGGGTGAGCAGTTCTTC. J is TRBJ2-1 and V is TRBV5-6; D is ambiguous. This CDR3 contains 12 residues. Per the germline V gene, CDR1 is SGHDT and CDR2 is YYEEEE. V was shortened by 0 bases and J by 9 bases, with 7 bases between the two germline ends.

This chain connects TRBV12-3 or TRBV12-4 to TRBJ2-7; maybe TRBD1 (6 bases). V gave up 7 bases and J gave up 2 bases, with 18 bases separating them. CDR3 length: 15 amino acids. CDR3 protein: CASTSDSGQAYEQYF. The CDR3 DNA is TGTGCCAGCACTTCGGATTCGGGACAAGCCTACGAGCAGTACTTC.

This clonotype was seen at least ten times. V is TRBV12-3 or TRBV12-4 and J is TRBJ2-7, with D possibly TRBD1 on 6 matching bases. Trimming left V 5 bases short and J 2 bases short, with 10 bases between. This CDR3 is 13 amino acids long. Here the CDR3 DNA reads TGTGCCAGCAGTGAAACAGGGCCCTACGAGCAGTACTTC. Translating it yields CASSETGPYEQYF.

This clonotype was detected a few times. The chain recombines TRBV20-1 with TRBJ1-1; D is undetermined. The germline V gene encodes CDR1 DFQATT and CDR2 SNEGSKA (reference sequence). Deletions cut 6 bases from V and 5 bases from J, with 13 bases between. This CDR3 is built from 12 residues. The CDR3 DNA sequence: TGCAGTGCCGGAATCCGGGGAACTGAAGCTTTCTTT. It translates to CSAGIRGTEAFF.

Ten or more counts support this clonotype. V is TRBV6-5 and J is TRBJ2-7; 8 nucleotides align to TRBD1. V lost 2 bases to trimming and J lost 5 bases; unmatched junction nucleotides: 8. The germline gives CDR1 MNHEY, CDR2 SVGAGI. CDR3 size: 15 residues. Here the CDR3 reads CASSYSRGRTHEQYF. The CDR3 nucleotides read TGTGCCAGCAGTTACAGCAGGGGGCGTACCCACGAGCAGTACTTC.

This clonotype has a count of ten or more. The chain is built from TRBV6-2 or TRBV6-3 and TRBJ1-2, with D uncertain. The CDR3 consists of 13 residues. CDR1 MNHEY and CDR2 SVGEGT come from the germline V gene. Trimming removed 6 bases at V and 7 bases at J, with 15 bases between. In DNA, the CDR3 is TGTGCCAGCAGCCTCGCCTTCCCCTCTGGCTACACCTTC. It is translated as CASSLAFPSGYTF.

The chain recombines TRBV20-1 with TRBJ2-7; the match to TRBD1 covers 8 bases. Germline trimming cut 0 bases from V and 4 bases from J; bases unmatched to any gene: 5. Germline V lookup: CDR1 DFQATT, CDR2 SNEGSKA (reference sequence). The CDR3 has 14 residues. DNA of the CDR3: TGCAGTGCTAGAGACCTGGACAGGGAGTACGAGCAGTACTTC. It encodes CSARDLDREYEQYF.

CDR3 loop: CASSYTGNEQYF. CDR3 sequence (DNA): TGTGCCAGCAGTTACACGGGTAACGAGCAGTACTTC. V gene TRBV6-2 or TRBV6-3 combines with J gene TRBJ2-7; D is ambiguous. Germline-derived CDR1 and CDR2 are MNHEY and SVGEGT. The CDR3 sequence is 12 residues long. Deletions cut 2 bases from V and 5 bases from J, with 7 bases between.

This chain uses TRBV5-1 with TRBJ1-2; 7 bases are shared with TRBD1. V lost 1 base and J lost 2; bases outside the gene matches: 2. The CDR3 loop spans 14 amino acids. Germline loops: CDR1 SGHRS, CDR2 YFSETQ. Here the CDR3 DNA reads TGCGCCAGCAGCTTGAGACAGGGCAACTATGGCTACACCTTC. Translated, it gives CASSLRQGNYGYTF.

The chain is built from TRBV6-1 and TRBJ2-7; 8 bases align to TRBD2. The CDR3 consists of 13 residues. Germline CDR1 is MNHNS and CDR2 is SASEGT. J was trimmed by 7 bases and V by 7 bases; bases with no gene match: 9. CDR3 loop: CASKGSGSREQYF. Here the CDR3 DNA reads TGTGCCAGCAAAGGGAGCGGGAGTCGTGAGCAGTACTTC.

The CDR3 protein is CASSLVQGIGQYF. CDR3 nucleotides: TGTGCCAGCAGCTTAGTACAGGGTATAGGGCAGTATTTT. The rearrangement joins TRBV7-9 to TRBJ2-3; tentative D call: TRBD1 (6 bases). The CDR3 length is 13 residues. The germline gives CDR1 SEHNR, CDR2 FQNEAQ (reference sequence). V was cut by 1 base and J by 11 bases, with 13 bases left in between.

The chain has TRBV20-1 and TRBJ2-7, with a possible D match to TRBD1 (5 bases). This CDR3 has 15 amino acids. Germline CDR1 DFQATT, CDR2 SNEGSKA (reference sequence). Trimming pared 4 bases from V and 0 bases from J, leaving 16 bases between. This CDR3 is CSATNLGESSYEQYF. CDR3 coding DNA: TGCAGTGCTACGAATTTAGGGGAAAGCTCCTACGAGCAGTACTTC.

This clonotype was counted between two and nine times. This chain connects TRBV4-1 to TRBJ1-5, with TRBD1 matching over 7 bases. This CDR3 has 15 residues. The V gene's germline CDR1 is MGHRA and CDR2 YSYEKL. The junction had 7 bases not matched to a gene; V was cut back by 3 bases and J by 5 bases. The CDR3 nucleotides are TGCGCCAGCAGCCAGACAGGGATAACAGATCAGCCCCAGCATTTT. Its translation: CASSQTGITDQPQHF.

This clonotype was counted only a few times. The V call is TRBV18, the J call TRBJ1-1; 7 bases fit TRBD1. V gave up 2 bases and J gave up 1 base; unmatched junction bases: 16. The CDR3 sequence is 19 residues long. CDR1 and CDR2 (germline): KGHSH, LQKENI. The CDR3 region is CASSPFDLGGGQRNTEAFF. The CDR3 DNA reads as TGTGCCAGCTCACCATTCGATTTAGGTGGGGGACAGAGGAACACTGAAGCTTTCTTT.